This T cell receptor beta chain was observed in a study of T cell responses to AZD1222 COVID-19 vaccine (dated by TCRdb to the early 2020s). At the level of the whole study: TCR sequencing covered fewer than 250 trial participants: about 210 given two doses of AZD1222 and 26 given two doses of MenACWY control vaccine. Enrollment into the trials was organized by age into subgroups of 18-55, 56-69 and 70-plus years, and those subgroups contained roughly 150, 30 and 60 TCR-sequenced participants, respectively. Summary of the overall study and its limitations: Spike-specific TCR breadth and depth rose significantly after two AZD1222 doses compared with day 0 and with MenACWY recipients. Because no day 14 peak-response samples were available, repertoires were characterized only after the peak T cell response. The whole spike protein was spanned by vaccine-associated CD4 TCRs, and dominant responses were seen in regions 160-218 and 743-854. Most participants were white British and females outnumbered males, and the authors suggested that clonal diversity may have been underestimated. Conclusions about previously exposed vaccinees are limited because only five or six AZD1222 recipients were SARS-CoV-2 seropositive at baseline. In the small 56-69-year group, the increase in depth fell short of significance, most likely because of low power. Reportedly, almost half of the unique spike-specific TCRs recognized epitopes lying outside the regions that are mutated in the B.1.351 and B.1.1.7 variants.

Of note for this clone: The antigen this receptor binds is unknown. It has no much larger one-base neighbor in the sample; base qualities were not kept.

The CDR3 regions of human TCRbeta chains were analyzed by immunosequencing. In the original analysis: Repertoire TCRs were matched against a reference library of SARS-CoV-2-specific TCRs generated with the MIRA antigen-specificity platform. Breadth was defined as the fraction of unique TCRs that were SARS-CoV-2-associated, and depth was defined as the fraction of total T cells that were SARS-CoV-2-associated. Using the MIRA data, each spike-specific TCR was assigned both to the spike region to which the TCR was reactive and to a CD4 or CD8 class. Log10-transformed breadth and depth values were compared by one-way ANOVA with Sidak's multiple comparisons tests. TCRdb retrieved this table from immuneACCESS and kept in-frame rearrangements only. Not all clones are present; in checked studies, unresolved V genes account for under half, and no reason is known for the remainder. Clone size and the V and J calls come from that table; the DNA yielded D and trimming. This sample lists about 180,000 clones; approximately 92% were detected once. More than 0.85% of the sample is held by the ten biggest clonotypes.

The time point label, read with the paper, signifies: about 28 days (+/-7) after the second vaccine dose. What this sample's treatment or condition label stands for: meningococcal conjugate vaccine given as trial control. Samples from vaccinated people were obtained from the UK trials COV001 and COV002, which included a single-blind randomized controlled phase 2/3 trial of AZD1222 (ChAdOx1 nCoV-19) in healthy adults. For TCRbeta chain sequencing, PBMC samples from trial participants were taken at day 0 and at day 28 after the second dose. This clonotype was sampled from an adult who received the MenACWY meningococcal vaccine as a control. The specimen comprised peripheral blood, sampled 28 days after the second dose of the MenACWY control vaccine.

Here the CDR3 is given as CASSLGQKYNEQFF. The DNA is TGTGCCAGCAGCTTAGGACAGAAGTACAATGAGCAGTTCTTC. This chain joins TRBV7-2 to TRBJ2-1; a tentative D match to TRBD1 spans 5 bases. V is reduced by 1 base and J by 4 bases, leaving a spacing of 8 bases between them. The cysteine opens and the phenylalanine closes a CDR3 of 14 amino acids. The DNA shown is the 42-base CDR3, in frame from base 1. Looking up the germline V gene yields CDR1 SGHTA and CDR2 FQGNSA.